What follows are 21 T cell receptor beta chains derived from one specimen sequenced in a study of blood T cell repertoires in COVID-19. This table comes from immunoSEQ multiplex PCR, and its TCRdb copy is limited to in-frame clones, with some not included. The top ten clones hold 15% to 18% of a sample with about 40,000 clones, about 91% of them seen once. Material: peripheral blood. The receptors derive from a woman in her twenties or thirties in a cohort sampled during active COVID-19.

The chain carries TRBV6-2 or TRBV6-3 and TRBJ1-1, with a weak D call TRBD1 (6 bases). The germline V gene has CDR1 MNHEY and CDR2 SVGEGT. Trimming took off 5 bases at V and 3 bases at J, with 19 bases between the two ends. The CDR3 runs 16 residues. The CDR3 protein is CASSSHQTGIDTEAFF. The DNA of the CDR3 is TGTGCCAGCAGTAGCCACCAAACAGGGATAGACACTGAAGCTTTCTTT.

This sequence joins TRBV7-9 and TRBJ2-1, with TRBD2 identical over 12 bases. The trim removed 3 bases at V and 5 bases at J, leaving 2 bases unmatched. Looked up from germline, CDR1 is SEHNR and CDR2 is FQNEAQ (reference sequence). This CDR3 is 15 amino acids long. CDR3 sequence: CASSFRTSGNNEQFF. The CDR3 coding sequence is TGTGCCAGCAGCTTCCGGACTAGCGGGAACAATGAGCAGTTCTTC.

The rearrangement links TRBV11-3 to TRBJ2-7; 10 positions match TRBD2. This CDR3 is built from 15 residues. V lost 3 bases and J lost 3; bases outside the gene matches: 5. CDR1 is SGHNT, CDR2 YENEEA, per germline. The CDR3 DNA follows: TGTGCCAGCAGCTTTGGTAGCGGGAGGCTCTACGAGCAGTACTTC. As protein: CASSFGSGRLYEQYF.

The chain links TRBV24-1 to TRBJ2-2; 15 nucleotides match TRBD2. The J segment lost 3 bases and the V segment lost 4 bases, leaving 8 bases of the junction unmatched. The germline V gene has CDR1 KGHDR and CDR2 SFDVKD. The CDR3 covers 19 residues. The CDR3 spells CATSERTSGRAGYTGELFF. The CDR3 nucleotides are TGTGCCACCAGTGAGCGGACTAGCGGGAGGGCCGGTTACACCGGGGAGCTGTTTTTT.

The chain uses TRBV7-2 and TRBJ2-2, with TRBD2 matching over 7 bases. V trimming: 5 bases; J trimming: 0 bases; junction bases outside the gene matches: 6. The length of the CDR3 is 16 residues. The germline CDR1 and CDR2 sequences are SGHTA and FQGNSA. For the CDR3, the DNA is TGTGCCAGCAGCCCCTCCGGGACTACGAACACCGGGGAGCTGTTTTTT. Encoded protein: CASSPSGTTNTGELFF.

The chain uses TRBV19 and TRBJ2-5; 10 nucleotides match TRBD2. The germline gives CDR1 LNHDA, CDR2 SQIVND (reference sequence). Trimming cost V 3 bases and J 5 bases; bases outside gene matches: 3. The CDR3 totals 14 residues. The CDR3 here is CASSIASGSETQYF. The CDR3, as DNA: TGTGCCAGTAGTATTGCTAGCGGGAGTGAGACCCAGTACTTC.

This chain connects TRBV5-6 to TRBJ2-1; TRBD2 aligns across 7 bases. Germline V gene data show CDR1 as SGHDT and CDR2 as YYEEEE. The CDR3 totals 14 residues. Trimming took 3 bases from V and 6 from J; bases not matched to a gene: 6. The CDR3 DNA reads TGTGCCAGCAGCTGGGGGGGTAGCAGCAATGAGCAGTTCTTC. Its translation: CASSWGGSSNEQFF.

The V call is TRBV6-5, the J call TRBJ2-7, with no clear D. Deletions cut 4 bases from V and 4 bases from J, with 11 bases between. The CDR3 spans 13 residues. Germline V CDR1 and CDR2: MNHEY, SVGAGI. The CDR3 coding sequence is TGTGCCAGCAGTTCCACTTTACCTTACGAGCAGTACTTC. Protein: CASSSTLPYEQYF.

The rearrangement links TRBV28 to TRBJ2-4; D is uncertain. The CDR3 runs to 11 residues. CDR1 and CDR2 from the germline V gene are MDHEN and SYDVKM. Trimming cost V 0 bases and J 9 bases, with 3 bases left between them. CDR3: CASSLWSIQYF. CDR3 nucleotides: TGTGCCAGCAGTTTATGGAGCATTCAGTACTTC.

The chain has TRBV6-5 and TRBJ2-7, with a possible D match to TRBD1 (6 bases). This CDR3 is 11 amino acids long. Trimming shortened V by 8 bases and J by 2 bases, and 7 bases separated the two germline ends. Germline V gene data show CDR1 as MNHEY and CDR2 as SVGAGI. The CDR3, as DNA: TGTGCCAGCGGGACACCCTACGAGCAGTACTTC. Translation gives CASGTPYEQYF.

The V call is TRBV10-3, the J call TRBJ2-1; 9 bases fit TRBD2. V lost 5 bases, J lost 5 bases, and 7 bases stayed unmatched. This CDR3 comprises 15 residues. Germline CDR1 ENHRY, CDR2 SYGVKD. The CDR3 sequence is CAISLAGGLNNEQFF. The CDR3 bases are TGTGCCATCAGTTTGGCGGGAGGGCTTAACAATGAGCAGTTCTTC.

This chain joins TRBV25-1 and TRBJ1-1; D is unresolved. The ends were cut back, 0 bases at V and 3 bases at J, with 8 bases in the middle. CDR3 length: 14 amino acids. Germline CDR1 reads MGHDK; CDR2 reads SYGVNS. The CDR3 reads CASSEYARDTEAFF. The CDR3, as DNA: TGTGCCAGCAGTGAATATGCGAGGGACACTGAAGCTTTCTTT.

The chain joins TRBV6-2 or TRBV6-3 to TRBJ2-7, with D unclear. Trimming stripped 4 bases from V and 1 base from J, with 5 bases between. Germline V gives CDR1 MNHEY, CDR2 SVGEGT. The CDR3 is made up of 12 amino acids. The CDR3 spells CASSSQSYEQYF. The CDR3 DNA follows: TGTGCCAGCAGTTCCCAATCCTACGAGCAGTACTTC.

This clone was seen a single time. CDR3 amino acids: CASSPRTSDTYEQYF. CDR3 DNA: TGTGCCAGCAGCCCCCGGACTAGCGACACCTACGAGCAGTACTTC. V gene TRBV7-2 combines with J gene TRBJ2-7; TRBD2 agrees at 9 bases. Germline lookup yields CDR1 SGHTA and CDR2 FQGNSA. CDR3 length: 15 residues. The V gene end was trimmed by 5 bases and the J gene end by 2 bases; junction bases not matched to a gene: 7.

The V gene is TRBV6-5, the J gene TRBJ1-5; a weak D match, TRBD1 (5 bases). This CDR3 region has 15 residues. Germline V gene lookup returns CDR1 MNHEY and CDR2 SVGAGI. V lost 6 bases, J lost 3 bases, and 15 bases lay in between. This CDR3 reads CASRAGLSFNQPQHF. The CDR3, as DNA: TGTGCCAGCAGGGCGGGGCTTTCATTCAATCAGCCCCAGCATTTT.

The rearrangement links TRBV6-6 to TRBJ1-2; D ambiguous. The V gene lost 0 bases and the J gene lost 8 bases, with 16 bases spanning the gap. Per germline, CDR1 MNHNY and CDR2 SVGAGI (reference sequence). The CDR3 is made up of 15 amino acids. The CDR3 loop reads CASSYSSAKAEGYTF. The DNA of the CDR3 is TGTGCCAGCAGTTACTCATCGGCGAAAGCGGAAGGCTACACCTTC.

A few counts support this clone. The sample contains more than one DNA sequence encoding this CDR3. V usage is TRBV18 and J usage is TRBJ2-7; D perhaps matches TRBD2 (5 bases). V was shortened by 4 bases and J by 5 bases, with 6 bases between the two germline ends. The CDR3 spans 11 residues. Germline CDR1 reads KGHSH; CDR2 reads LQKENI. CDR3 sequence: CASSQEDEQYF. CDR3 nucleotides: TGTGCCAGCTCACAGGAGGACGAGCAGTACTTC.

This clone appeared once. The CDR3 nucleotides are TGTGCCATCAGTGAGTCGATGTCTAGCGGGAGTGTCAATGAGCAGTTCTTC. Translated: CAISESMSSGSVNEQFF. The chain combines TRBV10-3 with TRBJ2-1, with 10 bases aligning to TRBD2. J lost 6 bases, V lost 0 bases, and 8 bases had no gene match. The CDR3 consists of 17 residues. The germline V gene has CDR1 ENHRY and CDR2 SYGVKD.

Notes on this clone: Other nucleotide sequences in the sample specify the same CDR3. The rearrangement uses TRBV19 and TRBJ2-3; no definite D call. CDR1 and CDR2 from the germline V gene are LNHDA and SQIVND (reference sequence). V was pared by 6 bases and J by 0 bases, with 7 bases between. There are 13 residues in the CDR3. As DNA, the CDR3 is TGTGCCAGTAGGCCGACTAGCACAGATACGCAGTATTTT. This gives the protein CASRPTSTDTQYF.

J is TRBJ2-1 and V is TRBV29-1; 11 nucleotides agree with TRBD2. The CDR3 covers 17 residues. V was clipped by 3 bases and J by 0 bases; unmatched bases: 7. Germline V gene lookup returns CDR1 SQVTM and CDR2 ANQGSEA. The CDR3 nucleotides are TGCAGCGTTGAGACGGGACTAGCGGTCTACTCCTACAATGAGCAGTTCTTC. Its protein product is CSVETGLAVYSYNEQFF.

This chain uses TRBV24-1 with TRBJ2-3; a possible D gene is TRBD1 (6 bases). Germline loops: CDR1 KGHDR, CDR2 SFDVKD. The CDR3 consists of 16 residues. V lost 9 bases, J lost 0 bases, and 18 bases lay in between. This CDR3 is CATANPQGISTDTQYF. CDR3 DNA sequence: TGTGCCACCGCTAATCCCCAGGGGATAAGCACAGATACGCAGTATTTT.